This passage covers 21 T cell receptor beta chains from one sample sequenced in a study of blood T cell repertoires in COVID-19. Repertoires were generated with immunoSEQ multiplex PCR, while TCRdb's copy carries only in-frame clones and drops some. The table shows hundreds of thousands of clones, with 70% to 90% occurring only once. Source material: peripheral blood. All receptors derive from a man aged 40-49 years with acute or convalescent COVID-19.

The CDR3 spells CASKGRTNEKLFF. The CDR3 DNA reads as TGTGCCAGCAAAGGGAGGACTAATGAAAAACTGTTTTTT. The chain has TRBV6-5 and TRBJ1-4; D is unresolved. Germline CDR1 reads MNHEY; CDR2 reads SVGAGI. Trimming shortened V by 7 bases and J by 2 bases, and 8 bases separated the two germline ends. This CDR3 is 13 amino acids long.

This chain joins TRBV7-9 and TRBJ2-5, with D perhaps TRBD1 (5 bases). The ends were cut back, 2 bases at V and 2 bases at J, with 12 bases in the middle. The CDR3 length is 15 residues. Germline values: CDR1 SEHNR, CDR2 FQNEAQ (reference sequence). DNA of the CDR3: TGTGCCAGCAGCTTACCAAGGACAACTCAAGAGACCCAGTACTTC. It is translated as CASSLPRTTQETQYF.

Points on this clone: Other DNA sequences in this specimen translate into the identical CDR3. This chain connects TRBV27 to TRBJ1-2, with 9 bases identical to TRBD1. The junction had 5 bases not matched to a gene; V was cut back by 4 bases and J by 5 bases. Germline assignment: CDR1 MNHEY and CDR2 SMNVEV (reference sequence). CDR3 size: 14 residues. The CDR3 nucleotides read TGTGCCAGCAGTTCGGGACAGGGATATTATGGCTACACCTTC. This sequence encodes CASSSGQGYYGYTF.

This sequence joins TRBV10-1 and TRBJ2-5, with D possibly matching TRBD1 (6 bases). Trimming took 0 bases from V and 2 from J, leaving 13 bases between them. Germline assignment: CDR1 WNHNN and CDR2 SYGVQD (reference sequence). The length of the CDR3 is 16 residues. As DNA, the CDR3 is TGCGCCAGCAGTGAGTCTCGGGCAGGGGCACAAGAGACCCAGTACTTC. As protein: CASSESRAGAQETQYF.

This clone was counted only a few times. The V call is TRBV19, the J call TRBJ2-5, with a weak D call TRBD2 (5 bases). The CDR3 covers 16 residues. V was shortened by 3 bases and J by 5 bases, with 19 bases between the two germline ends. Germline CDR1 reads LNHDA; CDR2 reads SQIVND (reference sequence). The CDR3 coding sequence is TGTGCCAGTAGTATTGGACGGACTGGAGGTGGGGAGACCCAGTACTTC. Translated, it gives CASSIGRTGGGETQYF.

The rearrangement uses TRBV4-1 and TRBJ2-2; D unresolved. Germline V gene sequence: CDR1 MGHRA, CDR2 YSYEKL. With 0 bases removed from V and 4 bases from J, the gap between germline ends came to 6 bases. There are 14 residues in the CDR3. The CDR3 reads CASSQDQATGELFF. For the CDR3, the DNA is TGCGCCAGCAGCCAAGATCAGGCCACCGGGGAGCTGTTTTTT.

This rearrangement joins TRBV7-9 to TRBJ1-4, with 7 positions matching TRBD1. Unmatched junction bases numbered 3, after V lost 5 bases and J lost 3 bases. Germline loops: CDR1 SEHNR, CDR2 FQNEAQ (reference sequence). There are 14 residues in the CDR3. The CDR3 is CASSPTGANEKLFF. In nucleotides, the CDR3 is TGTGCCAGCAGCCCCACAGGGGCTAATGAAAAACTGTTTTTT.

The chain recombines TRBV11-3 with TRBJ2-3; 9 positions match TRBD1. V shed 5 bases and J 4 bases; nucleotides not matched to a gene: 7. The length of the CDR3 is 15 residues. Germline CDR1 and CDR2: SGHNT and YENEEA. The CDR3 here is CASSPGDRVADTQYF. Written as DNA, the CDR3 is TGTGCCAGCAGCCCCGGGGACAGGGTTGCAGATACGCAGTATTTT.

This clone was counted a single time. The CDR3 sequence is CASSLRVTEAFF. CDR3 nucleotides: TGTGCCAGCAGTCTCAGGGTCACTGAAGCTTTCTTT. The V call is TRBV12-3 or TRBV12-4, the J call TRBJ1-1; tentatively, D is TRBD1 (5 bases). V lost 5 bases and J lost 4, with 8 bases in between. This CDR3 spans 12 amino acids.

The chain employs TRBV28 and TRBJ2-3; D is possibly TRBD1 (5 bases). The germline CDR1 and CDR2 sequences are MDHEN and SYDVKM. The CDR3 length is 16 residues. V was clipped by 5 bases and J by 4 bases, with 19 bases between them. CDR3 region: CASSRLESRAADTQYF. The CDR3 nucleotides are TGTGCCAGCAGTCGTCTGGAGAGCAGGGCGGCAGATACGCAGTATTTT.

CDR3 sequence (DNA): TGTGCCAGCACCGACCGACTCATTAGCAATCAGCCCCAGCATTTT. Encoded protein: CASTDRLISNQPQHF. This chain uses TRBV6-6 with TRBJ1-5; D gene unclear. Trimming left V 7 bases short and J 0 bases short, with 13 bases between. The V gene's germline CDR1 is MNHNY and CDR2 SVGAGI (reference sequence). This CDR3 comprises 15 residues.

The CDR3 DNA reads TGTGCCAGCAGTCCACAGGGTTGGGCCTACGAGCAGTACTTC. Its translation: CASSPQGWAYEQYF. This chain uses TRBV6-5 with TRBJ2-7; D is perhaps TRBD1 (6 bases). The CDR3 extends over 14 amino acids. Trimming took 5 bases from V and 2 from J, leaving 13 bases between them. Germline lookup yields CDR1 MNHEY and CDR2 SVGAGI.

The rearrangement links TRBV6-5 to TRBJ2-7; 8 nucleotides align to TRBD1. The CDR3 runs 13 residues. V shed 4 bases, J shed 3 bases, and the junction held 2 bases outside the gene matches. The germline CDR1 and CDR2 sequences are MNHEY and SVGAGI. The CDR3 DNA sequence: TGTGCCAGCAGTTCCGACAGGGGCTACGAGCAGTACTTC. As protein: CASSSDRGYEQYF.

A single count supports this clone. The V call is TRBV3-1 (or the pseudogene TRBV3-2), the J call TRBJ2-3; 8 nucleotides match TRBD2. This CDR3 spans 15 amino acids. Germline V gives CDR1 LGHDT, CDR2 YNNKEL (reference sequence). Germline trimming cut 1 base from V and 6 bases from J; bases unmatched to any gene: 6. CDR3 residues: CASSQVASGWDTQYF. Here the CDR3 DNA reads TGTGCCAGCAGCCAAGTCGCTAGCGGGTGGGATACGCAGTATTTT.

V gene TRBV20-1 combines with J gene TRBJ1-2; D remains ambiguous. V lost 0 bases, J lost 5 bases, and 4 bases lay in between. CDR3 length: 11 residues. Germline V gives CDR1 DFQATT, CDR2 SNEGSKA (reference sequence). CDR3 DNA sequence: TGCAGTGCTAGAGAGCAGTATGGCTACACCTTC. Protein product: CSAREQYGYTF.

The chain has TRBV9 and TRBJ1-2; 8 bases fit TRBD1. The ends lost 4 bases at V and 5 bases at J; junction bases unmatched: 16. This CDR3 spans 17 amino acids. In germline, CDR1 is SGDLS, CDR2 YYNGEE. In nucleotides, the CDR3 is TGTGCCAGCAGCTCACGCCGAGGGCAGGGGGCAGGGTATGGCTACACCTTC. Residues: CASSSRRGQGAGYGYTF.

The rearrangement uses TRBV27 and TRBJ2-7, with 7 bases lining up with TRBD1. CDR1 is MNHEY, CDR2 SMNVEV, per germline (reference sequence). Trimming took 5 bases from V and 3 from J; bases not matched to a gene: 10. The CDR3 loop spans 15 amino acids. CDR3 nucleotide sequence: TGTGCCAGCAGTCTTCTAGGGACAGAGTTCTACGAGCAGTACTTC. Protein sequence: CASSLLGTEFYEQYF.

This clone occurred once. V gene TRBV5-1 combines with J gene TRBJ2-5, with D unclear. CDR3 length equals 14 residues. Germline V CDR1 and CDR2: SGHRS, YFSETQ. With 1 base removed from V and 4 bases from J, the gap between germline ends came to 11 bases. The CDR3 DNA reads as TGCGCCAGCAGCTTGATGGGTTCGGGAGAGACCCAGTACTTC. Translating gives CASSLMGSGETQYF.

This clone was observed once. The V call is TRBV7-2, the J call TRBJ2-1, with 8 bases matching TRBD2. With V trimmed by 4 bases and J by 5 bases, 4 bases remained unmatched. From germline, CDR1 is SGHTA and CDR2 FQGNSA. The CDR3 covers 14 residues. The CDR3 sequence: CASSSGGADNEQFF. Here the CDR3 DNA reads TGTGCCAGCAGCTCCGGGGGGGCAGACAATGAGCAGTTCTTC.

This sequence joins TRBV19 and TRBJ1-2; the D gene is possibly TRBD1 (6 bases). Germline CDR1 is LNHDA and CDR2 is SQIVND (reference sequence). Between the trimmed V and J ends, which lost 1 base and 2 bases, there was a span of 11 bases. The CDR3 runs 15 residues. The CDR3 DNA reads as TGTGCCAGTAGTATAGCAGGGGCGCTGAACTATGGCTACACCTTC. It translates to CASSIAGALNYGYTF.

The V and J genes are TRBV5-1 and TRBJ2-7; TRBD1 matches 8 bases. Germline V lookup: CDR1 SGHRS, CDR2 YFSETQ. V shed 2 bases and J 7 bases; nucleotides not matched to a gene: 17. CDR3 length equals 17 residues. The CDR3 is CASSLNPGQEFRGEQYF. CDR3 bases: TGCGCCAGCAGCTTAAACCCGGGACAGGAGTTCCGGGGGGAGCAGTACTTC.